This record covers a single T cell receptor (beta chain). This entry is derived from a study of cytomegalovirus exposure and HLA in healthy donors. The CDR3 loop spans 15 amino acids. The V gene's germline CDR1 is MNHNS and CDR2 SASEGT. The PCR ran on 60 Vbeta and 13 Jbeta primers. TCRdb's table, derived via immunoSEQ multiplex PCR, lists solely in-frame clones and lacks some. The repertoire has some 160,000 clones, around three quarters of them found once; the top ten carry around 5.7%. The material sequenced was PBMCs. This receptor was taken from a man in his forties in good health and CMV-seronegative. The chain employs TRBV6-1 and TRBJ2-5; possible D gene TRBD2, 5 bases. The DNA end is a closer match to TRBJ2-7, so the J assignment may be wrong. The CDR3 DNA is TGTGCCAGCAGACTGGCCGTCGGGAAACCCTACGAGCAGTACTTC. Amino acid sequence: CASRLAVGKPYEQYF.